Below are 12 T cell receptor beta chains sequenced from a single sample in a study of cytomegalovirus exposure and HLA in healthy donors. A multiplex PCR was run with 60 Vbeta primers and 13 Jbeta primers. This table comes from immunoSEQ multiplex PCR, and its TCRdb copy is limited to in-frame clones, with some not included. Of about 130,000 clones in the sample, around four fifths were seen once. Sequencing input: PBMCs. Receptors were obtained from a boy aged 5-17 years in good health and CMV-seronegative.

The V call is TRBV6-5, the J call TRBJ2-5; 8 bases align to TRBD2. This CDR3 has 15 amino acids. The J segment lost 7 bases and the V segment lost 10 bases, leaving 17 bases of the junction unmatched. CDR1 MNHEY and CDR2 SVGAGI come from the germline V gene. The CDR3 region is CATRSGSHLEGTQYF. The CDR3 DNA follows: TGTGCCACGAGGAGCGGGAGCCACCTAGAGGGGACCCAGTACTTC.

This rearrangement joins TRBV27 to TRBJ2-5; 9 nucleotides match TRBD2. Germline V lookup: CDR1 MNHEY, CDR2 SMNVEV (reference sequence). This CDR3 has 19 residues. Trimming removed 0 bases from V and 4 bases from J; junction bases left unmatched: 15. The CDR3 DNA reads TGTGCCAGCAGTTTATCGAGAGTCGGAGCGGGAGGACGGGCAGAGACCCAGTACTTC. Translating gives CASSLSRVGAGGRAETQYF.

This chain uses TRBV7-2 with TRBJ2-7; D perhaps matches TRBD2 (5 bases). Germline V gene sequence: CDR1 SGHTA, CDR2 FQGNSA. The CDR3 length is 14 residues. V lost 0 bases and J 3 bases, leaving 9 bases between the germline ends. The CDR3 DNA reads TGTGCCAGCAGCTTAGCTTCAGCGGTCTACGAGCAGTACTTC. Encoded protein: CASSLASAVYEQYF.

The chain has TRBV30 and TRBJ2-5; D gene ambiguous. The ends were cut back, 0 bases at V and 2 bases at J, with 7 bases in the middle. Looked up from germline, CDR1 is GTSNPN and CDR2 is SVGIG (reference sequence). The CDR3 length is 13 residues. CDR3 DNA: TGTGCCTGGAGTGTAAACAGTCAAGAGACCCAGTACTTC. Residues: CAWSVNSQETQYF.

V usage is TRBV25-1 and J usage is TRBJ2-1; D remains unclear. This CDR3 region has 15 residues. CDR1 and CDR2 (germline): MGHDK, SYGVNS. V was shortened by 5 bases and J by 5 bases, with 16 bases between the two germline ends. The CDR3 sequence is CASSLSGIRHNEQFF. CDR3 bases: TGTGCCAGCAGTCTTTCCGGTATTCGCCACAATGAGCAGTTCTTC.

This clone was observed a handful of times. This chain connects TRBV25-1 to TRBJ1-2, with 8 bases aligning to TRBD1. The junction had 3 bases not matched to a gene; V was cut back by 1 base and J by 2 bases. The CDR3 consists of 15 residues. The germline CDR1 and CDR2 sequences are MGHDK and SYGVNS. The CDR3 protein is CASSESGGRNYGYTF. For the CDR3, the DNA is TGTGCCAGCAGTGAATCAGGGGGCAGGAACTATGGCTACACCTTC.

This clone came up once. V is TRBV6-4 and J is TRBJ1-4, with TRBD1 as a possible D gene (6 bases). Germline values: CDR1 MRHNA, CDR2 SNTAGT. Between the trimmed V and J ends, which lost 6 bases and 8 bases, there was a span of 16 bases. This CDR3 has 14 residues. CDR3: CASSPQGDGEKLFF. DNA of the CDR3: TGTGCCAGCAGCCCACAGGGCGACGGCGAAAAACTGTTTTTT.

J is TRBJ1-1 and V is TRBV30; 7 positions match TRBD1. Germline V lookup: CDR1 GTSNPN, CDR2 SVGIG (reference sequence). The CDR3 runs to 14 residues. J lost 4 bases, V lost 0 bases, and 5 bases had no gene match. CDR3 sequence: CAWSVRRQGTEAFF. CDR3 in DNA: TGTGCCTGGAGTGTCCGAAGACAGGGCACTGAAGCTTTCTTT.

The V call is TRBV13, the J call TRBJ1-4; 11 nucleotides match TRBD1. The CDR3 has 15 amino acids. J lost 8 bases, V lost 5 bases, and 7 bases had no gene match. CDR1 and CDR2 (germline): PRHDT, FYEKMQ (reference sequence). DNA for the CDR3: TGTGCCAGCAGCCTAAGGGACAGGGGGTACGAAAAACTGTTTTTT. Its translation: CASSLRDRGYEKLFF.

The chain links TRBV30 to TRBJ2-2; the match to TRBD2 covers 11 bases. This CDR3 has 14 residues. V lost 5 bases to trimming and J lost 5 bases; unmatched junction nucleotides: 4. The germline CDR1 and CDR2 sequences are GTSNPN and SVGIG (reference sequence). CDR3 sequence (DNA): TGTGCCTGGGGGACTAGCGGTCCTACCGGGGAGCTGTTTTTT. As protein: CAWGTSGPTGELFF.

This sequence joins TRBV20-1 and TRBJ2-7; D ambiguous. The CDR3 loop spans 11 amino acids. Trimming took off 0 bases at V and 6 bases at J, with 6 bases between the two ends. CDR1 and CDR2 from the germline V gene are DFQATT and SNEGSKA (reference sequence). The CDR3 DNA is TGCAGTGCTAGAGAAAGCGCCGAGCAGTACTTC. Translating it yields CSARESAEQYF.

The V gene is TRBV4-1, the J gene TRBJ2-7; possibly TRBD2 for D (6 bases). The germline V and J ends were trimmed by 0 bases and 3 bases, with 18 bases remaining between them. The CDR3 length is 17 residues. In germline, CDR1 is MGHRA, CDR2 YSYEKL. CDR3: CASSQESAGSGIYEQYF. In nucleotides, the CDR3 is TGCGCCAGCAGCCAAGAGAGTGCGGGGTCAGGGATCTACGAGCAGTACTTC.